The clone carrying this T cell receptor (beta chain) was seen ten or more times. The antigen is not known. J lost 5 bases, V lost 6 bases, and 4 bases had no gene match. This CDR3 comprises 14 residues. CDR1 is SQVTM and CDR2 is ANQGSEA in the germline V gene. TCRdb redid the calling of the 5' RACE reads with MiXCR, one entry per CDR3 protein. In the table there are approximately 100,000 distinct CDR3 sequences, roughly 8.3% of which are singletons. The data were obtained in a study of CD8 T cells in ankylosing spondylitis. The study's findings and limits: Characteristic, it appeared, of ankylosing spondylitis blood was a TCR beta motif of eight highly homologous variants.

The receptor's source is a male donor with ankylosing spondylitis or in good health (not recorded which). The chain recombines TRBV29-1 with TRBJ2-3; 14 bases are shared with TRBD2. Sample: blood, either unsorted or a sorted T cell fraction (not recorded which). CDR3 region: CSVTGTSGGDTQYF. CDR3 DNA: TGCAGCGTCACCGGGACTAGCGGGGGAGATACGCAGTATTTT.